This T cell receptor (beta chain) was captured in a study of blood T cells in healthy people across ages. Using a J-beta primer mix together with a sample-barcoded 5' primer, a second PCR was run for about 6 to 12 cycles. TCRdb passed the 5' RACE reads through MiXCR, listing each CDR3 protein once. This table has under 2,000,000 distinct CDR3 sequences, 49% appearing once. Germline V gene sequence: CDR1 SGHTA, CDR2 FQGNSA. The CDR3 has 13 amino acids. Trimming pared 5 bases from V and 4 bases from J, leaving 11 bases between. The donors, healthy Caucasians from Russia, were aged about 6 to 95. In this sample, this clonotype turned up many times.

This sequence originates from a woman between 40 and 50 years old in good health. The gene calls are TRBV7-2 and TRBJ2-5; D might be TRBD1 (5 bases). Sample: blood. CDR3 region: CASSRGSGETQYF. DNA of the CDR3: TGTGCCAGCAGCAGGGGATCGGGAGAGACCCAGTACTTC.